This TCR beta chain was captured in a study of vaccination and CD4 T cells after COVID-19. The wider study: Two mRNA vaccine doses were given, either BNT162b2 or mRNA-1273. The authors used overlapping spike peptides from SARS-CoV-2, HCoV-NL63, HCoV-OC43 and HCoV-229E to stimulate cells.

Sample time point: late sampling 161 to 241 days after vaccination in a few convalescent patients. Specified treatment: roughly 10-day PBMC culture with coronavirus spike peptide pools or control peptides (ViraFEST assay). Negative selection enriched CD4+ T cells from cultures at around 9 days. The V and J ends lost 2 bases and 3 bases respectively, with 7 bases between them. CDR1 and CDR2 (germline): MNHEY, SVGEGT. The CDR3 is made up of 13 amino acids. In the case of this clonotype: Its antigen is undetermined.

The Oncomine TCR Beta short-read assay sequenced DNA from cultured CD4+ T cells. Each CDR3 protein is one row after TCRdb ran MiXCR on the PCR reads. This sample has around 16,000 distinct CDR3 sequences, with 45% to 60% found just once. The chain links TRBV6-2 or TRBV6-3 to TRBJ1-2; D unresolved. The source was CD4+ T cells from blood, cultured in vitro, collected about 7 months after SARS-CoV-2 vaccination. The sequence derives from a human donor who had recovered from COVID-19. The CDR3 nucleotides read TGTGCCAGCAGTTACATCCGCGACTATGGCTACACCTTC. It encodes CASSYIRDYGYTF.